What follows is one T cell receptor beta chain and its context. Its antigen is still unknown. The record originates from a study of CD8 T cells in ankylosing spondylitis. Study-wide results and caveats: Ankylosing spondylitis blood appeared to carry a characteristic TCR beta motif of seven to nine highly homologous variants. Relatively scarce in peripheral blood, disease-linked clones were CD8+.

Scientists made TCR beta libraries using quantitative 5'-RACE with molecular barcodes. MiXCR, run by TCRdb on the 5' RACE reads, gives a single entry per CDR3 protein. The sample lists more than 400,000 distinct CDR3 sequences; approximately 5% were seen once. The V and J ends lost 2 bases and 6 bases respectively, with 5 bases between them. The CDR3 sequence is 12 residues long. Germline V gives CDR1 MNHEY, CDR2 SVGEGT. This chain links TRBV6-2 or TRBV6-3 with TRBJ2-1; unclear D gene. Sequencing was carried out using blood, either unsorted or a sorted T cell fraction (not recorded which). This clonotype was sampled from a male donor with ankylosing spondylitis. CDR3 coding DNA: TGTGCCAGCAGTTACCTTGGCAATGAGCAGTTCTTC. Translation: CASSYLGNEQFF.